This T cell receptor beta chain is drawn from a study of blood T cell repertoires in COVID-19. CDR1 and CDR2 (germline): KGHSH, LQKENI. With V trimmed by 0 bases and J by 6 bases, 5 bases remained unmatched. CDR3 size: 16 residues. Assay: immunoSEQ multiplex PCR; the TCRdb copy retains only in-frame clones and omits some. The sample yields around 130,000 clones, around 87% seen once. The V call is TRBV18, the J call TRBJ2-3; 11 bases are shared with TRBD2. This clonotype was sampled from a woman aged 45-60 years with acute or convalescent COVID-19. The sample taken for sequencing was peripheral blood. This chain's CDR3 is CASSPPIAGGRDTQYF. CDR3 bases: TGTGCCAGCTCACCACCGATAGCGGGAGGGCGTGATACGCAGTATTTT.